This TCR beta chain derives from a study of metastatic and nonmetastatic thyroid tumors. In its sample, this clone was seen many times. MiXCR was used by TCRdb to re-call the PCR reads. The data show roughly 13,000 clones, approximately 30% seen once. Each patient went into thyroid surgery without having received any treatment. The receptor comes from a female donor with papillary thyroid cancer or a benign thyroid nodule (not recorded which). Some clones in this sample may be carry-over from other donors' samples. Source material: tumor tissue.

This chain's CDR3 is CASSQQLAGVSLEQYF. The CDR3 region has the DNA TGTGCCAGCAGCCAACAACTAGCGGGAGTCTCTCTCGAGCAGTACTTC. The chain joins TRBV14 to TRBJ2-7; 11 bases map to TRBD2. Trimming cost V 2 bases and J 6 bases; bases outside gene matches: 9. Germline V gives CDR1 SGHDN, CDR2 FVKESK. CDR3 length: 16 amino acids.